The rows below give T cell receptor beta chains drawn from one sample of a study of CD8+CD57+ T cells in acquired aplastic anemia. MiXCR, run by TCRdb on the reads, gives a single entry per CDR3 protein. Among 200,000 to 300,000 distinct CDR3 sequences listed, 82% were seen once. The material sequenced was sorted CD4+, CD8+, or CD8+CD57+ T cells (not recorded which) from PBMCs. The receptors here all came from a human donor with aplastic anemia. Both conserved end residues are part of each CDR3.

J gene | V gene | CDR3 protein
TRBJ2-5 | TRBV2 | CASGTGGTTKQF
TRBJ2-1 | TRBV25-1 | CASSDWVAGVGEQFF
TRBJ2-1 | TRBV6-4 | CASSDGTSGFNEQFF
TRBJ1-5 | TRBV7-2 | CASSLGPSRAQHF
TRBJ1-1 | TRBV7-9 | CASSLSEGTEAFF
TRBJ2-5 | TRBV12-3/TRBV12-4 | CASISGQGETQYF
TRBJ1-1 | TRBV7-9 | CASSSVDTEAFF
TRBJ2-3 | TRBV11-1 | CASSEEVTDTQYF
TRBJ2-6 | TRBV5-5 | CASSPDRLPSGANVLTF
TRBJ1-1 | TRBV12-3/TRBV12-4 | CASSLRPTEAFF
TRBJ1-1 | TRBV7-9 | CASSFDLTGNTDDFF
TRBJ2-5 | TRBV7-9 | CASSSQGSEQFFGF
TRBJ2-3 | TRBV7-3 | CASSMTSGSAATQF
TRBJ1-1 | TRBV25-1 | CASSDLTGMAFF
TRBJ1-2 | TRBV29-1 | CSVEGRPGYTF
TRBJ1-3 | TRBV7-9 | CASSFELSGGIENTIYF
TRBJ2-7 | TRBV7-8 | CASNLAGGAYEQYF
TRBJ2-7 | TRBV20-1 | CSAKGRSSYEQYF
TRBJ1-2 | TRBV2 | CASSVESSGAVYEQIF
TRBJ1-1 | TRBV5-4 | CASSFTKGQGYTEAFF
TRBJ2-1 | TRBV7-8 | CASSFAGSPEKQF
TRBJ2-7 | TRBV7-3 | CATSCRGLACEQDF
TRBJ2-3 | TRBV5-4 | CASSDASTDTQYF
TRBJ1-5 | TRBV5-1 | CASSNNPTRPQHF
TRBJ2-3 | TRBV9 | CASSLAVCTNQPHF
TRBJ2-3 | TRBV7-9 | CASGLTGTATQDF
TRBJ2-7 | TRBV10-3 | CAISESRREQYF
TRBJ2-1 | TRBV7-8 | CASSLWFPGSKHEF
TRBJ2-3 | TRBV7-9 | CASSLAGSYDTQYF